The rows below give T cell receptor beta chains drawn from one sample of a study of blood T cell repertoires in COVID-19. Produced via immunoSEQ multiplex PCR; TCRdb's table is partial and in-frame only. The data contain 150,000 to 200,000 clones, 88% of them singletons. The sample taken for sequencing was peripheral blood. These receptors were taken from a man between 60 and 70 years old with acute or convalescent COVID-19. Each CDR3 is given with its conserved first and last residue. The D gene is left open where the match is weak. Clone size is not always given. Where it is, it says once, few, many or a class for expanded clones.

D	J	size	V	DNA	CDR3
TRBD1	TRBJ1-1	NA	TRBV5-4	TGTGCCAGCAGCACTCTTACGACAGGGAGTGGTGAAGCTTTCTTT	CASSTLTTGSGEAFF
TRBD1	TRBJ2-7	many	TRBV6-5	TGTGCCAGCAGGATGGACAGGGGGCGGTACGAGCAGTACTTC	CASRMDRGRYEQYF
TRBD1	TRBJ2-2	NA	TRBV30	TGTGCCTGGAGGGACAGGAAGAACACCGGGGAGCTGTTTTTT	CAWRDRKNTGELFF
NA	TRBJ1-3	NA	TRBV3-1/TRBV3-2	TGTGCCAGCAGCCCCTGGGACACCAGCTCTGGAAACACCATATATTTT	CASSPWDTSSGNTIYF
TRBD1	TRBJ1-5	NA	TRBV6-5	TGTGCCAGCAGTAGACAGGGGAATCAGCCCCAGCATTTT	CASSRQGNQPQHF
NA	TRBJ2-5	NA	TRBV3-1/TRBV3-2	TGTGCCAGCAGCCAAGGGGGGGCGGGAGCGGAGGTCTTCCAAGAGACCCAGTACTTC	CASSQGGAGAEVFQETQYF
TRBD1	TRBJ2-3	NA	TRBV30	TGTGCCTGGACGGGGGACAGGGCGGCAGATACGCAGTATTTT	CAWTGDRAADTQYF
TRBD1	TRBJ1-5	NA	TRBV6-4	TGTGCCAGCAGCCGGGACAGGGCAGGTGGGCCCCAGCATTTT	CASSRDRAGGPQHF
TRBD1	TRBJ2-4	NA	TRBV11-3	TGTGCCAGCAGAAGTGGACAGGGAATAGCCAAAAACATTCAGTACTTC	CASRSGQGIAKNIQYF
TRBD2	TRBJ2-5	once	TRBV11-2	TGTGCCAGCAGCTTAGATCCCGGACTAGCGGAGACCCAGTACTTC	CASSLDPGLAETQYF
NA	TRBJ2-2	NA	TRBV19	TGTGCCAGTAGTAAACAGCTTTACACCGGGGAGCTGTTTTTT	CASSKQLYTGELFF
NA	TRBJ2-2	once	TRBV12-5	TGTGCTAGTGGTTTGGGGACAACCTCCCCGGGGGAGCTGTTTTTT	CASGLGTTSPGELFF
TRBD1	TRBJ1-1	NA	TRBV6-5	TGTGCCAGCAGCACACAGGGGGCCAGAACTGAAGCTTTCTTT	CASSTQGARTEAFF
NA	TRBJ1-5	NA	TRBV24-1	TGTGCCACCAGTTCAGGGACATATAGCAATCAGCCCCAGCATTTT	CATSSGTYSNQPQHF
NA	TRBJ2-1	NA	TRBV9	TGTGCCAGCAGCGTTGAGGTGTCTTACAATGAGCAGTTCTTC	CASSVEVSYNEQFF
TRBD1	TRBJ1-1	NA	TRBV19	TGTGCCAGTAGTCTCCGGACAGGGGGGGGGACTGAAGCTTTCTTT	CASSLRTGGGTEAFF
NA	TRBJ1-2	NA	TRBV4-3	TGCGCCAGCAGCCAAGATATGGGGGCAGATTCGGGCTATGGCTACACCTTC	CASSQDMGADSGYGYTF
NA	TRBJ1-5	NA	TRBV10-2	TGCGCCAGCACTGACGTATGGAGGGTGGGGGGCAATCAGCCCCAGCATTTT	CASTDVWRVGGNQPQHF
TRBD1	TRBJ1-4	NA	TRBV4-3	TGCGCCAGCAGCCAAGGGACAGGGTGGAATGAAAAACTGTTTTTT	CASSQGTGWNEKLFF
TRBD1	TRBJ1-1	NA	TRBV5-5	TGTGCCAGCAGGGACGCCAGGGGGGTCACTGAAGCTTTCTTT	CASRDARGVTEAFF
NA	TRBJ2-1	NA	TRBV27	TGTGCCAGCAGCCCCAGGGACAATGAGCAGTTCTTC	CASSPRDNEQFF
NA	TRBJ2-5	NA	TRBV6-1	TGTGCCAGCAGTGAAGGCCCGGGTCTAAGGGAGACCCAGTACTTC	CASSEGPGLRETQYF
TRBD1	TRBJ1-1	once	TRBV5-1	TGCGCCAGCAGCTCTCAGTCCAGGGGGCACACTGAAGCTTTCTTT	CASSSQSRGHTEAFF
NA	TRBJ2-5	NA	TRBV7-3	TGTGCCAGCAGCTTTGCAGGGAACCCCCAAGAGACCCAGTACTTC	CASSFAGNPQETQYF
TRBD1	TRBJ1-2	NA	TRBV10-3	TGTGCCATCGGTTCGGGACAGGGCGTTTCCGGCGGCTACACCTTC	CAIGSGQGVSGGYTF
TRBD1	TRBJ1-2	NA	TRBV12-3/TRBV12-4	TGTGCCAGCACCGAGGACAGGGGGACTGGCTACACCTTC	CASTEDRGTGYTF